This T cell receptor (beta chain) is from a study of blood T cells in healthy people across ages. Findings and caveats of the study: Changes in expanded clonotypes were possibly confounded, as the CMV status of donors was unknown.

Combining a sample-barcoded 5' primer with a J-beta primer mix, a second PCR ran for roughly 6 to 11 cycles. All cDNA molecules were each tagged by a template-switch adaptor with 12 random nucleotides. Each CDR3 protein gets one entry after TCRdb re-called the 5' RACE reads with MiXCR. The sample has about 1,500,000 distinct CDR3 sequences; roughly 45% are singletons. This clonotype appeared many times. Its antigen is unidentified. V trimming: 8 bases; J trimming: 4 bases; junction bases outside the gene matches: 4. CDR1 ENHRY and CDR2 SYGVKD come from the germline V gene. The CDR3 is made up of 13 amino acids.

The clonotype comes from a woman between 18 and 29 years old in good health. The sample comprised blood. The chain employs TRBV10-3 and TRBJ2-7; 11 positions agree with TRBD2. The CDR3 bases are TGTGCCATCGCCGGGACTAGCGGTTACGAGCAGTACTTC. This codes for CAIAGTSGYEQYF.